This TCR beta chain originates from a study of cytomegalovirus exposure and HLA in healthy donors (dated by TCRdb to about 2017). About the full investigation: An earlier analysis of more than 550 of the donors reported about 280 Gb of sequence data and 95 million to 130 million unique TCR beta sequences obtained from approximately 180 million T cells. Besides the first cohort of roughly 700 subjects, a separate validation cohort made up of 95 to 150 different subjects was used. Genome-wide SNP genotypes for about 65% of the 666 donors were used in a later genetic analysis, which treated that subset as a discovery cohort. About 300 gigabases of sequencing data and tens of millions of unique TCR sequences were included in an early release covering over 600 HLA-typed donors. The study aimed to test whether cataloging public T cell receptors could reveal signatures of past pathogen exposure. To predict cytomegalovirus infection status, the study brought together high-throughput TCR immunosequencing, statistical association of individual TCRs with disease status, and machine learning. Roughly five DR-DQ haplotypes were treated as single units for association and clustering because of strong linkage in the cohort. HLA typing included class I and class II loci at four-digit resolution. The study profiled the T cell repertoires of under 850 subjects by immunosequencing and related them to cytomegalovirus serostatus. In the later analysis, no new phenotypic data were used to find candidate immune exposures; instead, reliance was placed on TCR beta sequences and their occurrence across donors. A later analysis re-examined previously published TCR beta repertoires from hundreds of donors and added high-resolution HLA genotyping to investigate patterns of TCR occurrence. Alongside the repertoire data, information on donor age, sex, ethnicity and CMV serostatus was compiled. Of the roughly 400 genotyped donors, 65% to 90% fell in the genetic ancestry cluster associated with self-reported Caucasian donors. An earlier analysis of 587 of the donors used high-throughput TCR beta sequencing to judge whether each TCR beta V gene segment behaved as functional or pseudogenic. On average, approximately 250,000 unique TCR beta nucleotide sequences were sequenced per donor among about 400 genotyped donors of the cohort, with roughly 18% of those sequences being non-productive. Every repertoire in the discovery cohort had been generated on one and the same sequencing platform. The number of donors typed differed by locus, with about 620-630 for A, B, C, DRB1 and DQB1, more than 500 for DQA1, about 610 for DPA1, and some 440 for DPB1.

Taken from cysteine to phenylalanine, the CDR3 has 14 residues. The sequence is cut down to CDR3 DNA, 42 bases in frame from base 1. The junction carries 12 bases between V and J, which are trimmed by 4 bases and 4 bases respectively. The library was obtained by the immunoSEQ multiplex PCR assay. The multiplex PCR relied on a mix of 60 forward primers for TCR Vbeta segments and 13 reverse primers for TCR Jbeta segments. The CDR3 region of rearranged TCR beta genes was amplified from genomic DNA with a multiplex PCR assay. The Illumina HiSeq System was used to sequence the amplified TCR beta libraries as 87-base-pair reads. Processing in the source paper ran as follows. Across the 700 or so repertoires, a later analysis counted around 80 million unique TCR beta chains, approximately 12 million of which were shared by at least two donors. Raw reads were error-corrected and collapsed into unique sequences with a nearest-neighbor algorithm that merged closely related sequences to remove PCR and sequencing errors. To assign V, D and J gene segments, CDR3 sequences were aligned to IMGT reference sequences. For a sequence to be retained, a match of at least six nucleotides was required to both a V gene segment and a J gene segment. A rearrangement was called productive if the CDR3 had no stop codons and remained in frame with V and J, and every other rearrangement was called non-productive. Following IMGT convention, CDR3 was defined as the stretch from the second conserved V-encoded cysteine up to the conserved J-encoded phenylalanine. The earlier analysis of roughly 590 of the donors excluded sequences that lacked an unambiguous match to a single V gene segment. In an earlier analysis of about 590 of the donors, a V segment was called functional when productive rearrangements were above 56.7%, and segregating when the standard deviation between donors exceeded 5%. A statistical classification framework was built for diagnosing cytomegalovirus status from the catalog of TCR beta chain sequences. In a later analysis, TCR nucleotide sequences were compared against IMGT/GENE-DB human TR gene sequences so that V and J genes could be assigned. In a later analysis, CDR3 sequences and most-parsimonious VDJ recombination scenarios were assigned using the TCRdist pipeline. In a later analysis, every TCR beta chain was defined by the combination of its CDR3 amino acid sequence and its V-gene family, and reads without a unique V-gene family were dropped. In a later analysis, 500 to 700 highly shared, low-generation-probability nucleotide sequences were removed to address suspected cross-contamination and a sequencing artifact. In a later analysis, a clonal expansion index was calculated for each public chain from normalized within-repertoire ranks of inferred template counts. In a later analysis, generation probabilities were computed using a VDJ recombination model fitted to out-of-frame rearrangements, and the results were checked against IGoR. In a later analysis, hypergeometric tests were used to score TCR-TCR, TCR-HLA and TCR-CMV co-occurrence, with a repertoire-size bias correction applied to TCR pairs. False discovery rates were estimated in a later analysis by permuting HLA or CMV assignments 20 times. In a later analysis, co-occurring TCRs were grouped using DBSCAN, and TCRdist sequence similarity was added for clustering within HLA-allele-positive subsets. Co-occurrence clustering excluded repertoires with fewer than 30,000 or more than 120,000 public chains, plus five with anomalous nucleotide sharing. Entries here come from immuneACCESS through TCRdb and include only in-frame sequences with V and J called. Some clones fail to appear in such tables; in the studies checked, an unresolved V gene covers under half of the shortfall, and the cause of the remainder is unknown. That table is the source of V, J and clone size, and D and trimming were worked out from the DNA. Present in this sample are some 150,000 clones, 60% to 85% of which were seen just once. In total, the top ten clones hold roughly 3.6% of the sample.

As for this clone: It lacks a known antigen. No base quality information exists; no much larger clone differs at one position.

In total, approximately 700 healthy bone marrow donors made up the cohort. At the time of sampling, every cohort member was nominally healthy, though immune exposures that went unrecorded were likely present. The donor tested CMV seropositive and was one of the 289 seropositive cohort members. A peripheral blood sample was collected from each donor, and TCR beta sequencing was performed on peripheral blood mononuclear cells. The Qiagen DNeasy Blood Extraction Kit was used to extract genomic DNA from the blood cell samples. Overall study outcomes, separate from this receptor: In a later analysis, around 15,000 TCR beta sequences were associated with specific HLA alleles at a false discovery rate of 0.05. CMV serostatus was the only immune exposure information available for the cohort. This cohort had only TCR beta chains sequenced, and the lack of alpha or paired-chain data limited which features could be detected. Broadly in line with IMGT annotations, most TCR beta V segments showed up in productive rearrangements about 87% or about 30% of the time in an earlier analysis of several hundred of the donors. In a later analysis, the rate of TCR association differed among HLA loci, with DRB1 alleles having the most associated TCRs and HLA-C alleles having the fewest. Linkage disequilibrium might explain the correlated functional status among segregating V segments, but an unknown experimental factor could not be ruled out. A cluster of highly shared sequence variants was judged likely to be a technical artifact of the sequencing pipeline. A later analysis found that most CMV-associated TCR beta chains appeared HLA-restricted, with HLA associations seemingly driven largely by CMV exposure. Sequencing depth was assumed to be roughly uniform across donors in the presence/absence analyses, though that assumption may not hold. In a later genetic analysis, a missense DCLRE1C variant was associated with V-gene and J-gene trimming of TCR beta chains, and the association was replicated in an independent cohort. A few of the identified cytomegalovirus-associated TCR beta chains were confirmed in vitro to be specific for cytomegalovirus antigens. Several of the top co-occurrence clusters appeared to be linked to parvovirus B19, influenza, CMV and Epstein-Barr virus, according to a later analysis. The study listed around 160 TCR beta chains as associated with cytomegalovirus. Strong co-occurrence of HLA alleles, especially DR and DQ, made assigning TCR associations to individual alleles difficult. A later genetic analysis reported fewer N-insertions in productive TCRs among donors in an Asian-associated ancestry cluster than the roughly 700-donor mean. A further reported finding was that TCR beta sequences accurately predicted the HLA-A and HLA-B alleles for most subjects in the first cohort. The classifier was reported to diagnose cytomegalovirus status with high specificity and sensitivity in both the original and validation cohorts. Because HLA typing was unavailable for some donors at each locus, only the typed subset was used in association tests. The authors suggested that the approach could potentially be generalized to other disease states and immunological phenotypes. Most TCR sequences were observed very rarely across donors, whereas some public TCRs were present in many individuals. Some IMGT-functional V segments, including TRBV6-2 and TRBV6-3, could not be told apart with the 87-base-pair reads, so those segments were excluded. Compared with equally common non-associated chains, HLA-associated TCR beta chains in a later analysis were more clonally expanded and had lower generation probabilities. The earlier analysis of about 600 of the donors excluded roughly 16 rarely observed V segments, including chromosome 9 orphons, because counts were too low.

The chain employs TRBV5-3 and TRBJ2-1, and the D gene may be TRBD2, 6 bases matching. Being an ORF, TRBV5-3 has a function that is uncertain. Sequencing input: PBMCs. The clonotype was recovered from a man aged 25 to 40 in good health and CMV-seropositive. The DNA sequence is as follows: TGTGCCAGAAGCGGGGACTTATGTTACAATGAGCAGTTCTTC. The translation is CARSGDLCYNEQFF.